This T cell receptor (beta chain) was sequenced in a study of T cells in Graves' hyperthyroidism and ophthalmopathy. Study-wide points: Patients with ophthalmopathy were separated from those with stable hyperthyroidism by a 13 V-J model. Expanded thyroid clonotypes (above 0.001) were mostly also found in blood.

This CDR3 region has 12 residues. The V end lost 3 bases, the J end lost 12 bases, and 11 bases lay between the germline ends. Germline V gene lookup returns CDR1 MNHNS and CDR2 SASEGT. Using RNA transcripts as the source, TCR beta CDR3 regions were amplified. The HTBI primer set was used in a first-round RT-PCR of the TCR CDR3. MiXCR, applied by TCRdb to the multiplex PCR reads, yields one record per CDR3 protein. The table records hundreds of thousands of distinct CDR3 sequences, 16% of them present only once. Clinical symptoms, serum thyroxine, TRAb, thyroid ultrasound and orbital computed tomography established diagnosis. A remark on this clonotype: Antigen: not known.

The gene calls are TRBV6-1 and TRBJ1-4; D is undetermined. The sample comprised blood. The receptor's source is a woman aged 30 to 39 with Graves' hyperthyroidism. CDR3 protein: CASSDLGEELFF. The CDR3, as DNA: TGTGCCAGCAGTGACCTCGGGGAAGAACTGTTTTTT.